This is a list of T cell receptor beta chains from one sample in a study of cytomegalovirus exposure and HLA in healthy donors. TCRdb's copy holds only in-frame clones and misses some; the assay was immunoSEQ multiplex PCR. Among about 200,000 clones listed, roughly four fifths were seen once. Sequencing used PBMCs. These receptors came from a boy younger than 10 in good health and CMV-seronegative. The CDR3 runs from the conserved cysteine through the conserved F or W. A D gene is named only where the DNA matches it firmly. Not all rows give a size; the values are once, few, many and, for expanded clones, a class.

TRBV6-6	TRBJ1-1	-	-	CASTYHRVVNTEAFF	TGTGCCAGCACATACCACAGGGTGGTAAACACTGAAGCTTTCTTT
TRBV2	TRBJ2-3	-	-	CASSESFDTQYF	TGTGCCAGCAGTGAGTCCTTCGATACGCAGTATTTT
TRBV5-1	TRBJ1-5	-	-	CASSYIGGSQPQHF	TGCGCCAGCAGCTATATAGGGGGTTCTCAGCCCCAGCATTTT
TRBV27	TRBJ1-6	-	-	CASRAGGSSYNSPLHF	TGTGCCAGCAGAGCCGGGGGTAGCTCCTATAATTCACCCCTCCACTTT
TRBV10-3	TRBJ2-5	TRBD2	-	CAIGAGRGTNNQETQYF	TGTGCCATCGGAGCGGGACGGGGGACTAATAATCAAGAGACCCAGTACTTC
TRBV7-7	TRBJ2-7	-	-	CASSYAAGILYEQYF	TGTGCTAGCAGCTACGCTGCAGGGATTCTCTACGAGCAGTACTTC
TRBV4-2	TRBJ2-6	TRBD2	-	CASSPREGALTGANVLTF	TGTGCCAGCAGCCCCCGGGAGGGCGCGCTGACTGGGGCCAACGTCCTGACTTTC
TRBV7-2	TRBJ2-5	TRBD2	-	CASSISGAETQYF	TGTGCCAGCAGCATCAGCGGGGCGGAGACCCAGTACTTC
TRBV4-2	TRBJ2-7	TRBD1	-	CASSQGKDRYEQYF	TGTGCCAGCAGCCAAGGGAAGGACAGGTACGAGCAGTACTTC
TRBV5-6	TRBJ2-7	-	-	CASSLAGNSYEQYF	TGTGCCAGCAGCTTGGCAGGGAATTCCTACGAGCAGTACTTC
TRBV7-2	TRBJ2-7	TRBD2	-	CASSPLAGEQYF	TGTGCCAGCAGCCCCCTAGCGGGCGAGCAGTACTTC
TRBV6-1	TRBJ1-4	-	-	CANSVASGGANEKLFF	TGTGCCAACAGTGTGGCCTCCGGCGGGGCCAATGAAAAACTGTTTTTT
TRBV7-3	TRBJ2-3	-	-	CASSLSGSTDTQYF	TGTGCCAGCAGCTTAAGCGGTAGCACAGATACGCAGTATTTT
TRBV21-1	TRBJ2-1	-	-	CASSKDPGGSSCYNEQFF	TGTGCCAGCAGCAAAGACCCAGGGGGCAGCAGTTGTTACAATGAGCAGTTCTTC
TRBV7-8	TRBJ2-3	TRBD2	-	CASSFLAGGLTDTQYF	TGTGCCAGCAGCTTTCTAGCGGGGGGCCTCACAGATACGCAGTATTTT
TRBV5-6	TRBJ2-7	TRBD2	-	CASSSPRAGALENPYEQYF	TGTGCCAGCAGCTCCCCTAGAGCGGGGGCCCTAGAAAACCCCTACGAGCAGTACTTC
TRBV9	TRBJ1-2	TRBD1	-	CASRAAGGELGGYTF	TGTGCCAGCAGGGCTGCAGGGGGAGAATTGGGTGGCTACACCTTC
TRBV2	TRBJ2-1	TRBD1	-	CASSLGTGGSEQFF	TGTGCCAGCAGTCTCGGGACAGGGGGGAGTGAGCAGTTCTTC
TRBV7-9	TRBJ1-2	TRBD1	-	CASSQAGGYGYTF	TGTGCCAGCAGCCAAGCAGGGGGCTATGGCTACACCTTC
TRBV5-6	TRBJ1-3	-	-	CASESGFSSGNTIYF	TGTGCCAGCGAAAGCGGGTTTAGCTCTGGAAACACCATATATTTT
TRBV18	TRBJ2-1	TRBD2	-	CASSPIAGGSTYNEQFF	TGTGCCAGCTCACCCATAGCGGGGGGCTCGACTTACAATGAGCAGTTCTTC
TRBV18	TRBJ1-3	-	-	CASSPRQERNTIYF	TGTGCCAGCTCACCACGACAGGAGCGAAACACCATATATTTT
TRBV5-8	TRBJ2-1	TRBD1	-	CASYKTGQGSYNEQFF	TGTGCCAGCTACAAGACGGGACAGGGATCCTACAATGAGCAGTTCTTC
TRBV7-2	TRBJ2-3	-	-	CASSGEKLDTQYF	TGTGCCAGCAGCGGGGAGAAGTTGGATACGCAGTATTTT
TRBV5-1	TRBJ2-1	TRBD2	once	CASSWGLVGVSYNEQFF	TGCGCCAGCAGCTGGGGACTAGTGGGTGTCTCCTACAATGAGCAGTTCTTC
TRBV6-6	TRBJ2-4	TRBD1	-	CASSTTGDAKNIQYF	TGTGCCAGCAGTACTACAGGGGATGCCAAAAACATTCAGTACTTC
TRBV30	TRBJ1-1	TRBD1	-	CAWRTGLNTEAFF	TGTGCCTGGAGGACAGGGTTGAACACTGAAGCTTTCTTT
TRBV29-1	TRBJ1-2	-	-	CSVGGLRGYTF	TGCAGCGTTGGTGGACTGAGGGGCTACACCTTC
TRBV5-5	TRBJ2-6	TRBD2	-	CASSPVAGVDWAGANVLTF	TGTGCCAGCAGCCCCGTAGCGGGGGTAGATTGGGCCGGGGCCAACGTCCTGACTTTC
TRBV21-1	TRBJ1-3	-	-	CASSTRQGNTIYF	TGTGCCAGCAGCACCCGACAGGGAAACACCATATATTTT
TRBV7-6	TRBJ2-7	TRBD1	-	CASSSSYDRGQHEQYF	TGTGCCAGCAGCTCATCTTATGACAGGGGGCAACACGAGCAGTACTTC
TRBV7-2	TRBJ1-4	-	-	CASTQGVFNEKLFF	TGTGCCAGCACCCAAGGGGTTTTTAATGAAAAACTGTTTTTT
TRBV4-1	TRBJ2-4	TRBD2	-	CASSRGLAGGLAKNIQYF	TGCGCCAGCAGCCGAGGACTAGCGGGGGGCTTAGCCAAAAACATTCAGTACTTC
TRBV19	TRBJ2-7	TRBD1	-	CASSTPRTGSEEQYF	TGTGCCAGTAGTACTCCAAGGACAGGGAGTGAGGAGCAGTACTTC
TRBV6-6	TRBJ1-3	-	-	CASSRREQLSGNTIYF	TGTGCCAGCAGTCGTCGGGAACAGCTCTCTGGAAACACCATATATTTT
TRBV7-2	TRBJ1-2	-	-	CASSPDSSPYYGYTF	TGTGCCAGCAGCCCTGACAGCTCTCCTTACTATGGCTACACCTTC
TRBV10-1	TRBJ2-7	TRBD1	-	CASSESGDRSYEQYF	TGCGCCAGCAGTGAGTCTGGGGACAGATCCTACGAGCAGTACTTC
TRBV6-6	TRBJ2-3	-	-	CAISYRGRGNTQYF	TGTGCCATCTCCTACAGGGGGAGGGGAAATACGCAGTATTTT
TRBV7-2	TRBJ1-5	TRBD1	-	CASSLGQGVSQHF	TGTGCCAGCAGCTTAGGACAGGGGGTATCCCAGCATTTT
TRBV13	TRBJ2-7	-	few	CASSYQGSEQYF	TGTGCCAGCAGCTACCAGGGTTCCGAGCAGTACTTC
TRBV18	TRBJ1-1	TRBD1	-	CASSPYTGGNTEAFF	TGTGCCAGCTCACCCTATACAGGGGGGAACACTGAAGCTTTCTTT
TRBV7-3	TRBJ2-1	TRBD2	few	CASSPGTSGGDEQFF	TGTGCCAGCAGCCCCGGGACTAGCGGTGGGGATGAGCAGTTCTTC
TRBV27	TRBJ2-7	TRBD1	few	CASSWTGTYEQYF	TGTGCCAGCAGTTGGACAGGGACCTACGAGCAGTACTTC
TRBV29-1	TRBJ1-2	TRBD1	few	CSGGMDREYGYTF	TGCAGCGGGGGAATGGACAGGGAGTATGGCTACACCTTC
TRBV6-1	TRBJ1-5	TRBD1	-	CASSVGQGRGQPQHF	TGTGCCAGCAGTGTAGGACAGGGAAGGGGACAGCCCCAGCATTTT
TRBV28	TRBJ1-5	TRBD1	-	CASSVRGRTNQPQHF	TGTGCCAGCAGTGTCAGGGGGAGGACGAATCAGCCCCAGCATTTT
TRBV5-1	TRBJ2-1	TRBD2	-	CASSGTSGVIHEQFF	TGCGCCAGCAGCGGGACTAGCGGGGTAATCCATGAGCAGTTCTTC
TRBV18	TRBJ2-3	-	few	CASSRIYRASTTDTQYF	TGTGCCAGCTCACGAATCTACAGGGCTTCAACCACAGATACGCAGTATTTT
TRBV6-5	TRBJ1-3	-	-	CASSLSLSGNTIYF	TGTGCCAGCAGCCTAAGTCTCTCTGGAAACACCATATATTTT
TRBV5-4	TRBJ2-1	TRBD2	-	CASSSGTRYNEQFF	TGTGCCAGCAGTTCCGGGACTAGATACAATGAGCAGTTCTTC
TRBV2	TRBJ1-2	-	few	CASSPERSRYGYTF	TGTGCCAGCAGTCCTGAGCGGTCCCGCTATGGCTACACCTTC
TRBV6-4	TRBJ2-7	TRBD1	-	CASTGTGTYEQYF	TGTGCCAGCACCGGGACAGGGACGTACGAGCAGTACTTC
TRBV6-5	TRBJ1-2	-	-	CASSYEGRNYGYTF	TGTGCCAGCAGTTACGAGGGCCGGAACTATGGCTACACCTTC
TRBV11-2	TRBJ2-2	TRBD1	-	CASSLAGQGSGELFF	TGTGCCAGCAGCTTAGCGGGACAGGGATCCGGGGAGCTGTTTTTT
TRBV27	TRBJ2-7	TRBD1	-	CASSTGTGPSYEQYF	TGTGCCAGCAGCACCGGGACAGGGCCCTCCTACGAGCAGTACTTC